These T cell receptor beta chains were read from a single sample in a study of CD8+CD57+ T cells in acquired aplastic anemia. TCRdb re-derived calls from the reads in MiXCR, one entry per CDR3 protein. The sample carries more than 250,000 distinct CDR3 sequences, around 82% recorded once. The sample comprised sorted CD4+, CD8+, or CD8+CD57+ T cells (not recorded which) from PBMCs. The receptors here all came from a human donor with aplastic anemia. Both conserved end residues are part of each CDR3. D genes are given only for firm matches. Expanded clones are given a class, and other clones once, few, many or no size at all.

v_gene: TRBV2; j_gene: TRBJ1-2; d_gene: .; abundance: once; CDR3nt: TGCGCCAGCGGGGACGGCGGTGCAGGTGCCTACAATTTT; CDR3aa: CASGDGGAGAYNF
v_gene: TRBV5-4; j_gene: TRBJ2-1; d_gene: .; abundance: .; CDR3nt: TGTGCCAGCACCTTACCCCGAGGAGGGTACAATGAGCAGTTCTTC; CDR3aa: CASTLPRGGYNEQFF
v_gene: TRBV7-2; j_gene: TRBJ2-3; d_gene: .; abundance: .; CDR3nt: TGTGCCAGCAGCTTAGTTGGCTATCGCGGGTGGGAGTGTTTT; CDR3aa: CASSLVGYRGWECF
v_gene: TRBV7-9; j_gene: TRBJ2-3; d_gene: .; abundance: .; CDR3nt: TGTGCCAGCGGGGCACGGGGAAAGGCTAACACGGATTTT; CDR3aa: CASGARGKANTDF
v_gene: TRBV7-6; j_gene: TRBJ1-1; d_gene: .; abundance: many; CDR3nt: TGTGCCAGCAGCTTAGGGTCAGGTGAAGCTTTCTTT; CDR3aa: CASSLGSGEAFF
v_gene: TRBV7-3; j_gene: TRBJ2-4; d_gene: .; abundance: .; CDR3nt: TGTGCCAGCAGCTTGGAGGAGGTCCGGGTGAGAATAGGCAAAAACATTCAGTACTGG; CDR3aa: CASSLEEVRVRIGKNIQYW
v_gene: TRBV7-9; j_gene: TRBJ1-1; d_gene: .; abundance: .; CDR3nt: TGTGCCAGCAGCATGGGGGACCGACGGGGAAGAAACACTGAAGCTTTCTTT; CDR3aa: CASSMGDRRGRNTEAFF
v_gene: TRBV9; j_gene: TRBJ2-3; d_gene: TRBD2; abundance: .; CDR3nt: TGTGCCAGCAGCACGACTAGCGGGAGGACAACAGATACGCAGTATTTT; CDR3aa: CASSTTSGRTTDTQYF
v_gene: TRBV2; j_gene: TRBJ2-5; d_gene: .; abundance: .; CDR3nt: TGTGCCACCGGGAGAGGCAGCGAGCAAAAGACCCAGTACTTC; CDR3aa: CATGRGSEQKTQYF
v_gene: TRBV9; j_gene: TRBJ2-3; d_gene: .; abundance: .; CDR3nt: TGTGCCAGCAGCTTAGCGGCAGATACCGAGTCTTTTTATTTT; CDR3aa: CASSLAADTESFYF
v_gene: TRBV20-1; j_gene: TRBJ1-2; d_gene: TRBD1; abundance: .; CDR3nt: TGCAGTGCAAATCTACAGGGGGCGAATGGCTACACCTTC; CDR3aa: CSANLQGANGYTF
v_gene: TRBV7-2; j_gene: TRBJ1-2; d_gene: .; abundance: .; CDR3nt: TGTGCCAGCAGCTTAGGCCGGGTAAAAACCTATAGCTACACCTTC; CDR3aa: CASSLGRVKTYSYTF
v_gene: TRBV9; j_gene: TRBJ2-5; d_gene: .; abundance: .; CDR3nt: TGTGCCACCAGCGTAGGCTCCGAGACGCAGAACCTTTACTTC; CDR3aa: CATSVGSETQNLYF
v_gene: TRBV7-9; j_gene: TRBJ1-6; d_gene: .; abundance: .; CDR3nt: TGTGCCAGCAGCTCTGACAAGGGACTTTCGCCCCTCCACTTT; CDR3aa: CASSSDKGLSPLHF
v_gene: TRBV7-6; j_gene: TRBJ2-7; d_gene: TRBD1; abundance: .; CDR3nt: TGTGCCAGCAGCCTCAACACAGGGGGCGCATTAAACTCCTACGAGCAGTACTTC; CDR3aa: CASSLNTGGALNSYEQYF
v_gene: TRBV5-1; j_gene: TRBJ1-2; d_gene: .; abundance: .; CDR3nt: TGCGCCAGCAGCGATTACAGCATCAACACCTACACCTTC; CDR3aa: CASSDYSINTYTF
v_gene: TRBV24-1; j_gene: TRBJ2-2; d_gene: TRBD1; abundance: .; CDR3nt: TGTGCCACCAGTGATCCCGGGATGGGACAGGGAAACACCGGGGAGCTGTTTTTT; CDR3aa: CATSDPGMGQGNTGELFF
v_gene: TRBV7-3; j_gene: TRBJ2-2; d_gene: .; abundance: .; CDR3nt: TGTGCCAGCACAAGAGAGCCCGGCGCCGTTGAATTT; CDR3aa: CASTREPGAVEF
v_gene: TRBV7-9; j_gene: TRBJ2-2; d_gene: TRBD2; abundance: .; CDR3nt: TGTGCCAGACGCTTAGTTCGGGGGGACCTGTTTTTT; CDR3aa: CARRLVRGDLFF
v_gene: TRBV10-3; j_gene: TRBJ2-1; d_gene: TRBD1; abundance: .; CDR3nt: TGTGCCATCCACGAGGGGACAGGGGAGTTCCTTAGTGAGCAGTTCTTC; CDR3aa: CAIHEGTGEFLSEQFF
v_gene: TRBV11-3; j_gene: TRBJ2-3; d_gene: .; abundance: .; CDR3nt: TGTGCCAGCTCAAGACAGGCCAACGCCACAGATACGCAGTATTTT; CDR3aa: CASSRQANATDTQYF
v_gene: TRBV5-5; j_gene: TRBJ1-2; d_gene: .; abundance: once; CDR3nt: TGTGCCAGCAGCCTGGACACACCGAATGGCTACACCTTC; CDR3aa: CASSLDTPNGYTF
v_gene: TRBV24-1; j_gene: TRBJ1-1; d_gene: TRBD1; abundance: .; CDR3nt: TGTGCCACCAGCGAAGGGGGCATGAACACTGAAGCTTTCTTT; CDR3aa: CATSEGGMNTEAFF
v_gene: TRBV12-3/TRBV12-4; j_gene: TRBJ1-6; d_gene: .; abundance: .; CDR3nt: TGTGCTAGTGGTTTGTCACGGAACAGGGATTCACCCCTCCACTTT; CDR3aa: CASGLSRNRDSPLHF
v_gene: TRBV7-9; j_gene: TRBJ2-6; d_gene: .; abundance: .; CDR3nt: TGTGCCAGCAGCTCCGCAGATACGCAGGATTTTAACCCCCTGACTTTC; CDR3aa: CASSSADTQDFNPLTF
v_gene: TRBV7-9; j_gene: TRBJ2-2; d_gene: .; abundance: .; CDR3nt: TGTGCCAGCAGCCTTCAGGGGACCGGGGGGCTGGTTTTT; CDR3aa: CASSLQGTGGLVF
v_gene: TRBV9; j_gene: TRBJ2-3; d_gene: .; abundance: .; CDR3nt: TGTGCCACCAGCGAATTAGGGGCGGGCGATACGCAGTATTTT; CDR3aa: CATSELGAGDTQYF
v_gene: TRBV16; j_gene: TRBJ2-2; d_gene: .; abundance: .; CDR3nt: TGTGCCAGCAGCCCGCGGGGGAACACCGGGGAGCTGTTTTTT; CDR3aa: CASSPRGNTGELFF
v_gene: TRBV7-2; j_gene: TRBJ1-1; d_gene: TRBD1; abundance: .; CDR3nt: TGTGCCAGCAGCGAGTGGACAGGGAACACTGAAGCTTTCTTT; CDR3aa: CASSEWTGNTEAFF
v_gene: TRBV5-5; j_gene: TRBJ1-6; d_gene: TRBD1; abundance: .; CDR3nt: TGTGCCAGCAGCTTGGACAGGGGGGACAGTTCACCCCTCCACTTT; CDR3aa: CASSLDRGDSSPLHF
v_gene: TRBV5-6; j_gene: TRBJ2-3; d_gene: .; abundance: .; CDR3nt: TGTGCCAGCAGCTTGTCGGCTAGATTCACAGATACGCAGTATTTT; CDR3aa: CASSLSARFTDTQYF
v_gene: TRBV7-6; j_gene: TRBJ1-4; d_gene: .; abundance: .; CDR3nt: TGTGCCAGCAGACGGACGCTAAGTGACAAACTGTTCTTT; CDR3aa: CASRRTLSDKLFF
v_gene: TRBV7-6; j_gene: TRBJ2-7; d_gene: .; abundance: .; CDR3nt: TGTGCCAGCAGCTTGGAACACGGGACCAAATACGAGCAGTACTTC; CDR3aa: CASSLEHGTKYEQYF
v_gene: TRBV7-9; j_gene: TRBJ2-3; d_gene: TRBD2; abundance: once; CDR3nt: TGTGCCAGCAGCTTTGAAAGAAGCGGGGGGAGGGATTATTTT; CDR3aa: CASSFERSGGRDYF
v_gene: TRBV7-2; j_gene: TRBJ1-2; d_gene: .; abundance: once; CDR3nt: TGTGCCAGCAGCTTAAGGGCGACAGCGGATGGCTACACCTTC; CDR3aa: CASSLRATADGYTF
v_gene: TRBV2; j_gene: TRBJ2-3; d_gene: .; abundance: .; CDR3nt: TGTGCCAGCGGGGACCGGGGCCCAGATACTGGGTATTTT; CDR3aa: CASGDRGPDTGYF
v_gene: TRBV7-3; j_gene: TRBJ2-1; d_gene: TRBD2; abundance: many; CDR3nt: TGTGCCAGCAGCTTTACTAGCGGGACCTACAGTGAGCAGTTCTTC; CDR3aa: CASSFTSGTYSEQFF
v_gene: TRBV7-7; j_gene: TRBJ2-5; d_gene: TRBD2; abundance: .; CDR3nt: TGTGCCAGCAGCTTAGGATTAGCGGGGGTCCTCGCCCAGTACTTC; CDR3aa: CASSLGLAGVLAQYF